The clone carrying this TCR beta chain was picked up a small number of times. This sample is part of a study of response to subunit inactivated influenza vaccine. TCRdb reanalysed the RT-PCR reads using MiXCR and keeps one entry per CDR3 protein. The table lists about 700,000 distinct CDR3 sequences, around 14% of them singletons. The CDR3 has 13 residues. Germline values: CDR1 DFQATT, CDR2 SNEGSKA (reference sequence). The V end lost 7 bases, the J end lost 5 bases, and 15 bases lay between the germline ends. This chain links TRBV20-1 with TRBJ1-5; a possible D gene is TRBD1 (6 bases). This clonotype was obtained from a man aged 50 to 59 who received an inactivated influenza vaccine. This specimen was PBMCs from blood, taken approximately 15 days before vaccination. This CDR3 is CSGLRGGDQPQHF. The DNA of the CDR3 is TGCAGTGGGCTCAGGGGTGGCGATCAGCCCCAGCATTTT.